This entry describes one TCR beta chain. What it recognizes is unknown. Being one base from a much bigger clone, this may be a read error. This specimen comes from a study of T cells in Graves' hyperthyroidism and ophthalmopathy. General study points: Ophthalmopathy was identified by the model a median approximately 6.4 months ahead of onset.

The TCR beta CDR3 regions underwent amplification using RNA transcripts as the source. The HTBI set primed first-round TCR CDR3 RT-PCR. TCRdb independently ran MiXCR on the multiplex PCR reads; one entry per CDR3 protein. The table has approximately 700,000 distinct CDR3 sequences, 40% to 55% seen once. Researchers barred patients who had uncontrolled infection, other autoimmune disease, pregnancy or lactation. The sequenced material came from peripheral blood or thyroid tissue (not recorded which). This receptor was obtained from an adult man with Graves' disease, either hyperthyroidism or ophthalmopathy (not recorded which).

The CDR3 region is CAIRGGPSEQGTQYF. Here the CDR3 DNA reads TGTGCCATCAGGGGGGGACCATCCGAGCAAGGGACCCAGTACTTC. The J gene is TRBJ2-5, the V gene TRBV10-3, with D tentatively TRBD2 (6 bases). Looked up from germline, CDR1 is ENHRY and CDR2 is SYGVKD. This CDR3 spans 15 amino acids.